These 2 T cell receptor beta chains originate from one sample sequenced in a study of cytomegalovirus exposure and HLA in healthy donors (dated by TCRdb to 2017 to 2019). Libraries came from the immunoSEQ multiplex PCR assay. For the multiplex PCR, a mixture combining 60 forward primers for TCR Vbeta segments and 13 reverse primers for TCR Jbeta segments was used. The table was pulled from immuneACCESS by TCRdb, which kept in-frame rearrangements only. Such tables lose some clones; where checked, under half of the loss comes from unresolved V genes, and the rest has no known cause. The sample contains about 150,000 clones, around 82% of them found a single time. In total, the top ten clones hold about 7.1% of the sample. The specimen sequenced was PBMCs. These receptors were obtained from a woman aged 45-65 years in good health and CMV-seropositive.

The rearrangement uses TRBV27 and TRBJ1-1; D is uncertain. CDR3 length: 14 residues. CDR1 is MNHEY and CDR2 is SMNVEV in the germline V gene (reference sequence). V lost 1 base and J 2 bases, leaving 8 bases between the germline ends. The CDR3 nucleotides read TGTGCCAGCAGTTTATTTCGAGGAAACACTGAAGCTTTCTTT. The encoded protein is CASSLFRGNTEAFF.

Comments on this clone: The same CDR3 is also encoded by other DNA sequences in this sample. The V call is TRBV7-2, the J call TRBJ2-7; 9 nucleotides line up with TRBD1. Germline-derived CDR1 and CDR2 are SGHTA and FQGNSA. The junction had 1 base not matched to a gene; V was cut back by 3 bases and J by 1 base. The CDR3 extends over 14 amino acids. CDR3 in amino acids: CASSFGTGSYEQYF. The CDR3 coding sequence is TGTGCCAGCAGCTTCGGGACAGGGTCCTACGAGCAGTACTTC.